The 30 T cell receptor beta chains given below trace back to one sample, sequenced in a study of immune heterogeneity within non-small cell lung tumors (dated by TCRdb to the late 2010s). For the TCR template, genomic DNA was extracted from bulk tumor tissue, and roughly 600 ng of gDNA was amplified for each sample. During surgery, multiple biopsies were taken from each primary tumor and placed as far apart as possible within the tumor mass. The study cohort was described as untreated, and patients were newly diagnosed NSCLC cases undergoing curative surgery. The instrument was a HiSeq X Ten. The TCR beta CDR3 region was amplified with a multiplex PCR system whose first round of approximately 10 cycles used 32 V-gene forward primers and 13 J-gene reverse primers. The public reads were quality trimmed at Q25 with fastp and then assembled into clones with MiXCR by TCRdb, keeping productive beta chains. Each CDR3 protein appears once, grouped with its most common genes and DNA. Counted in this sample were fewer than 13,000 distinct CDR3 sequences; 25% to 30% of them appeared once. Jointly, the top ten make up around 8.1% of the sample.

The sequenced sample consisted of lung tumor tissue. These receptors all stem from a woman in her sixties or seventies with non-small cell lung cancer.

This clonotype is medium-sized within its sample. The CDR3 here is CASRGQLMNTEAFF. The CDR3 bases are TGTGCCAGCAGGGGACAGCTCATGAACACTGAAGCTTTCTTT. The V call is TRBV6-1, the J call TRBJ1-1; 7 nucleotides align to TRBD1. The CDR3 is 14 residues long. J was trimmed by 0 bases and V by 6 bases; bases with no gene match: 4. From germline, CDR1 is MNHNS and CDR2 SASEGT.

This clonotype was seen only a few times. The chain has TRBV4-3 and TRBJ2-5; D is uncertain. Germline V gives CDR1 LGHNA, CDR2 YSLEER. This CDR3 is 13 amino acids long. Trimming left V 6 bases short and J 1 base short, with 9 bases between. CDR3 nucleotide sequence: TGCGCCAGCAGTTCGGGCCCCCAAGAGACCCAGTACTTC. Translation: CASSSGPQETQYF.

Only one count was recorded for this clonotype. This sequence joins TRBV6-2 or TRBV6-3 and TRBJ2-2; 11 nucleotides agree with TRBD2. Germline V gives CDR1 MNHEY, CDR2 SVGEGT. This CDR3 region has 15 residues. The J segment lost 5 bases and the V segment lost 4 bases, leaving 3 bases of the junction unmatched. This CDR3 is CASSSSGGRTGELFF. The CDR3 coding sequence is TGTGCCAGCAGTTCTAGCGGGGGGCGGACCGGGGAGCTGTTTTTT.

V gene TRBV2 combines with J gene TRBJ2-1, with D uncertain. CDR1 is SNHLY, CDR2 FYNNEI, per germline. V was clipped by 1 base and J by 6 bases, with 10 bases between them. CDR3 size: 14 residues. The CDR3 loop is CASSEGVVGNEQFF. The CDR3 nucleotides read TGTGCCAGCAGTGAAGGAGTTGTCGGCAATGAGCAGTTCTTC.

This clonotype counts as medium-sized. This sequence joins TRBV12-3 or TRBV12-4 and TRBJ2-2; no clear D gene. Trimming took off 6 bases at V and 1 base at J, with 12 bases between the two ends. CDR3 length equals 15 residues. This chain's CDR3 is CASSPHRVNTGELFF. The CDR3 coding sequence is TGTGCCAGCAGCCCCCACCGGGTGAACACCGGGGAGCTGTTTTTT.

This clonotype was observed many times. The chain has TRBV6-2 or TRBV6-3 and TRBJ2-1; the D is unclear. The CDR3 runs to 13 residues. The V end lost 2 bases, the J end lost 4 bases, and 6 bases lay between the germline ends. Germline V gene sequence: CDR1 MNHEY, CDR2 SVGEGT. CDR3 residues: CASSYEAYNEQFF. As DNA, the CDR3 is TGTGCCAGCAGTTACGAGGCTTACAATGAGCAGTTCTTC.

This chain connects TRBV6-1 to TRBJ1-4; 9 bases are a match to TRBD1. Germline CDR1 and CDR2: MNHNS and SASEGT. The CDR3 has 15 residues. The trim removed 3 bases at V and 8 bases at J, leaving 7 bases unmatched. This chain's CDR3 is CASSETGGVVEKLFF. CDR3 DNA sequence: TGTGCCAGCAGTGAGACAGGGGGAGTCGTGGAAAAACTGTTTTTT.

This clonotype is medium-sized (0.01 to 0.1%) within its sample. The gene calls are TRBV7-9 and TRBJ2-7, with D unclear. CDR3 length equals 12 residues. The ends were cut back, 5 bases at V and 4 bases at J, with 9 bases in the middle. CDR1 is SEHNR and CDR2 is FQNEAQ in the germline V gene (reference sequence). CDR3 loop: CASSEVFYEQYF. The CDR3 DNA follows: TGTGCCAGCAGCGAGGTCTTTTACGAGCAGTACTTC.

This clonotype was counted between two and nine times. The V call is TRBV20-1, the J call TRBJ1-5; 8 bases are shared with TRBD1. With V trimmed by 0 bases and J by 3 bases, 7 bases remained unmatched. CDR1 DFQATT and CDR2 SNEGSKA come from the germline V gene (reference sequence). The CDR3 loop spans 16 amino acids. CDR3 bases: TGCAGTGCTAGAGACCCAGGACAGGGCCTCAATCAGCCCCAGCATTTT. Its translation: CSARDPGQGLNQPQHF.

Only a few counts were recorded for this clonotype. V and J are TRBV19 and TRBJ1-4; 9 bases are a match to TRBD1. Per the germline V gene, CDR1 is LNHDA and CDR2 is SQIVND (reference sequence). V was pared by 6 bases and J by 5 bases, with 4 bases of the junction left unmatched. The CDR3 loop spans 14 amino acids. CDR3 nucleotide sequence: TGTGCCAGTAGCGACGGGACAGGGAATGAAAAACTGTTTTTT. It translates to CASSDGTGNEKLFF.

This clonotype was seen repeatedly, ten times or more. CDR3: CSARAGGNTGELFF. CDR3 nucleotide sequence: TGCAGTGCTAGGGCAGGGGGGAACACCGGGGAGCTGTTTTTT. V is TRBV20-1 and J is TRBJ2-2; 7 nucleotides align to TRBD1. Germline CDR1 is DFQATT and CDR2 is SNEGSKA (reference sequence). V shed 3 bases and J 1 base; nucleotides not matched to a gene: 2. The CDR3 extends over 14 amino acids.

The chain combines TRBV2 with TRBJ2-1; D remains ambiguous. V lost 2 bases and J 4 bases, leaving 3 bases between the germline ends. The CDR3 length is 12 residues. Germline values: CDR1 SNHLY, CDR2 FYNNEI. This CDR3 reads CASSELYNEQFF. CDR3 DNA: TGTGCCAGCAGTGAACTTTACAATGAGCAGTTCTTC. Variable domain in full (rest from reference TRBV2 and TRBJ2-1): EPEVTQTPSHQVTQMGQEVILRCVPISNHLYFYWYRQILGQKVEFLVSFYNNEISEKSEIFDDQFSVERPDGSNFTLKIRSTKLEDSAMYFCASSELYNEQFFGPGTRLTVL.

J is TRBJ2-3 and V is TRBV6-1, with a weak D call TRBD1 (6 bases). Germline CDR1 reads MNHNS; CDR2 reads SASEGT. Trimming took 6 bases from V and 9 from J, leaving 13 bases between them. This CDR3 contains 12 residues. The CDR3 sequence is CASSWGRETQYF. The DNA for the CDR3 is TGTGCCAGCAGCTGGGGGCGAGAGACGCAGTATTTT.

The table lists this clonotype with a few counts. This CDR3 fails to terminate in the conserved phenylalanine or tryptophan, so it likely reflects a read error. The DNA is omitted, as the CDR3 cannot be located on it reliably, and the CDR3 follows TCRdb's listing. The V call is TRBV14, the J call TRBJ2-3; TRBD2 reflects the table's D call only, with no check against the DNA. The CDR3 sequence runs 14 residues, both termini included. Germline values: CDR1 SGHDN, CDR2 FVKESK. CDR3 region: CASSQGGYEQYFGP.

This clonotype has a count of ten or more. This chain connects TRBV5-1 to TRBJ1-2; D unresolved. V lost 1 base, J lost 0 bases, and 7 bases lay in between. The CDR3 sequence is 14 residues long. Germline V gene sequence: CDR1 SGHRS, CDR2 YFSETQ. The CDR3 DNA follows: TGCGCCAGCAGCTTGAGAGAAGCTAACTATGGCTACACCTTC. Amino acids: CASSLREANYGYTF.

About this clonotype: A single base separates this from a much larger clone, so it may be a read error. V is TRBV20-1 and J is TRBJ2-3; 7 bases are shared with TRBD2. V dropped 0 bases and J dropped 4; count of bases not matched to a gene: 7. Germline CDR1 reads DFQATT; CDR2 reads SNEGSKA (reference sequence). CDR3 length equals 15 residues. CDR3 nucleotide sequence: TGCAGTGCTAGAGATTATCGGGGGGACCCAGATACGCAGTATTTT. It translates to CSARDYRGDPDTQYF.

The CDR3 sequence is CASSFDLRDEQFF. The CDR3 DNA follows: TGTGCCAGCAGCTTTGACCTACGGGATGAGCAGTTCTTC. The rearrangement uses TRBV7-2 and TRBJ2-1; D is unclear. V shed 3 bases and J shed 8 bases, with 11 bases lying between them. CDR1 and CDR2 from the germline V gene are SGHTA and FQGNSA. This CDR3 region has 13 residues. Supplemented by reference TRBV7-2 and TRBJ2-1, the full variable domain reads GAGVSQSPSNKVTEKGKDVELRCDPISGHTALYWYRQSLGQGLEFLIYFQGNSAPDKSGLPSDRFSAERTGGSVSTLTIQRTQQEDSAVYLCASSFDLRDEQFFGPGTRLTVL.

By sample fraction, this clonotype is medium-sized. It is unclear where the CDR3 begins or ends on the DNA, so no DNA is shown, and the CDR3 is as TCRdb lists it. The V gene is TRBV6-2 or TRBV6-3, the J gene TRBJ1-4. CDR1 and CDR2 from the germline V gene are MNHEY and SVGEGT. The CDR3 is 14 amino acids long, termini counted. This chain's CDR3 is CASRPIGLMKNCFF.

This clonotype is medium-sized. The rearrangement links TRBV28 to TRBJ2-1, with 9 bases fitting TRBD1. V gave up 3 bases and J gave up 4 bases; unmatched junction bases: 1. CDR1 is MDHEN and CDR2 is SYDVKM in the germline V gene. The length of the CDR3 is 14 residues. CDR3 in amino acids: CASSFGQGYNEQFF. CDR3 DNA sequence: TGTGCCAGCAGTTTCGGACAGGGGTACAATGAGCAGTTCTTC.

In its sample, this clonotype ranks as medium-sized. In DNA form, the CDR3 reads TGTGCCAGCAGTTTAACCGACGACGAGCAGTACTTC. This translates into CASSLTDDEQYF. V gene TRBV12-3 or TRBV12-4 combines with J gene TRBJ2-7, with no clear D. V lost 2 bases and J 5 bases, leaving 7 bases between the germline ends. The CDR3 is 12 residues long.

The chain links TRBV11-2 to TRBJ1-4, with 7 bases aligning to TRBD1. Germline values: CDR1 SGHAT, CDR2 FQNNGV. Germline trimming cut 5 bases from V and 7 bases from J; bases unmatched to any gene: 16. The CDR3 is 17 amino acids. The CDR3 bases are TGTGCCAGCAGCCGCGGAGGGGGCGGAATTGTCATTGAAAAACTGTTTTTT. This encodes CASSRGGGGIVIEKLFF.

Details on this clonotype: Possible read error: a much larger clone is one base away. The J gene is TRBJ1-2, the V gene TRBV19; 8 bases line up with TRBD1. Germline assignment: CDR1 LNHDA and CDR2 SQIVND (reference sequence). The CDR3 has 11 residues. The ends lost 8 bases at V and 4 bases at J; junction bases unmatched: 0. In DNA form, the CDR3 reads TGTGCCAGTGGACAGGGCTATGGCTACACCTTC. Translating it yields CASGQGYGYTF.

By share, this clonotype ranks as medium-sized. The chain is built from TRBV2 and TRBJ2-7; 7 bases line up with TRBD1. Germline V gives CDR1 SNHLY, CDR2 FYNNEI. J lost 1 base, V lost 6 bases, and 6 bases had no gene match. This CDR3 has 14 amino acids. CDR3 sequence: CASRLQGESYEQYF. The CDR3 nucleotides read TGTGCCAGCAGACTTCAGGGGGAGTCCTACGAGCAGTACTTC.

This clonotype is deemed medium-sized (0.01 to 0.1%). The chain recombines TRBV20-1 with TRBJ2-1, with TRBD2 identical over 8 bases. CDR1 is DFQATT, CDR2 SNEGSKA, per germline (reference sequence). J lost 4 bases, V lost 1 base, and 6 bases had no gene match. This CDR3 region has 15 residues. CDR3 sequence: CSARGQGLEYNEQFF. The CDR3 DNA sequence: TGCAGTGCTAGAGGGCAGGGACTAGAATACAATGAGCAGTTCTTC.

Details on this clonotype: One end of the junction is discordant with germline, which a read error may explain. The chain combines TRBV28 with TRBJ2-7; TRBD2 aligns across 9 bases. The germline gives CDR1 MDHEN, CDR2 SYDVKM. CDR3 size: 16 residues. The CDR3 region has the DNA TGTGCTAGCAGTTTAAAGCGTGCGGGAGGGACCTACGAGCACTACTTC. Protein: CASSLKRAGGTYEHYF.

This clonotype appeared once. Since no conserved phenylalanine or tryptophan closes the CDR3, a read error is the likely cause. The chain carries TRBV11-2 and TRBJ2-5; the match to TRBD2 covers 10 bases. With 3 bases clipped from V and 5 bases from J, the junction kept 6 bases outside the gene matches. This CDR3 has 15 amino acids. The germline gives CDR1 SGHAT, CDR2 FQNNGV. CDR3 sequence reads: CASSFPGTSAETQYL. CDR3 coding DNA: TGTGCCAGCAGCTTCCCCGGGACTAGCGCTGAGACCCAGTACTTG.

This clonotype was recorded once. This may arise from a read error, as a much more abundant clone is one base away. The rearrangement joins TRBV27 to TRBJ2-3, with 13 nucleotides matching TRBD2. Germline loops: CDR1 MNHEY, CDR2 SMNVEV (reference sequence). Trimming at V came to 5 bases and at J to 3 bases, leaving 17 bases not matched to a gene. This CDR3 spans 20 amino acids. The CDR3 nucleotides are TGTGCCAGCAGTAGCACACCGGGACTAGCGGGAATAGTTAGGACAGATACGCAGTATTTT. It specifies CASSSTPGLAGIVRTDTQYF.

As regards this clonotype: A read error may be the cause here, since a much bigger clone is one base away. The CDR3 DNA sequence: TGCGCCAGCAGCTTGATGGATAAGTACAATGAGCAGTTCTTC. Protein sequence: CASSLMDKYNEQFF. This rearrangement joins TRBV5-1 to TRBJ2-1, with D unclear. The germline V gene has CDR1 SGHRS and CDR2 YFSETQ. There are 14 residues in the CDR3. Trimming pared 1 base from V and 4 bases from J, leaving 9 bases between.

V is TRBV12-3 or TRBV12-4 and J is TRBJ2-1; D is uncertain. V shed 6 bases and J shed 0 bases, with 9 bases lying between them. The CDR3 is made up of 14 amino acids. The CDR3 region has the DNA TGTGCCAGCAGGCCCTTGAGCTCCTACAATGAGCAGTTCTTC. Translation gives CASRPLSSYNEQFF.

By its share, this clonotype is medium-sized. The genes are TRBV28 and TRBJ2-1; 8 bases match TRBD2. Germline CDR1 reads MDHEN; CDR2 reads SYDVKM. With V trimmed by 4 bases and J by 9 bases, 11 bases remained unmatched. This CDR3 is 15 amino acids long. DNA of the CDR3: TGTGCCAGCAGTTACGGGGGACTAGTCGGGGGTGAGCAGTTCTTC. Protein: CASSYGGLVGGEQFF. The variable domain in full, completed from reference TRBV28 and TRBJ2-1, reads DVKVTQSSRYLVKRTGEKVFLECVQDMDHENMFWYRQDPGLGLRLIYFSYDVKMKEKGDIPEGYSVSREKKERFSLILESASTNQTSMYLCASSYGGLVGGEQFFGPGTRLTVL.